The 8 T cell receptor beta chains presented below share a single source sample, sequenced in a study of T cell repertoires in cytomegalovirus infection. TCRdb processed the reads anew with MiXCR; each CDR3 protein has one entry. The sample comprises 450,000 to 600,000 distinct CDR3 sequences, about 11% of which are singletons, and 10% rests with the top ten. Material for sequencing was PBMCs. Receptors were obtained from a human donor in good health (CMV status not recorded). Some clones in this sample may be carry-over from other donors' samples.

This clonotype was seen many times. The chain recombines TRBV6-6 with TRBJ2-3, with a tentative D call TRBD2 (6 bases). The CDR3 length is 13 residues. The germline CDR1 and CDR2 sequences are MNHNY and SVGAGI (reference sequence). V was trimmed by 6 bases and J by 8 bases, leaving 15 bases between them. CDR3 loop: CASSPGTAGTQYF. CDR3 bases: TGTGCCAGCAGCCCCGGGACTGCGGGTACGCAGTATTTT.

This clonotype has a count of ten or more. The genes are TRBV5-6 and TRBJ1-2, with D possibly TRBD1 on 5 matching bases. The CDR3 runs to 14 residues. The germline V gene has CDR1 SGHDT and CDR2 YYEEEE. V was clipped by 0 bases and J by 4 bases, with 10 bases between them. DNA of the CDR3: TGTGCCAGCAGCTTGGTACAGGACGCCTATGGCTACACCTTC. As protein: CASSLVQDAYGYTF.

The J gene is TRBJ1-2, the V gene TRBV5-5; TRBD1 agrees at 9 bases. CDR1 SGHKS and CDR2 YYEKEE come from the germline V gene (reference sequence). Unmatched junction bases numbered 8, after V lost 3 bases and J lost 5 bases. The CDR3 contains 15 residues. CDR3 DNA: TGTGCCAGCAGCTATAAACCGACAGGGGGGTATGGCTACACCTTC. This gives the protein CASSYKPTGGYGYTF. Full variable domain (remainder filled in from reference TRBV5-5 and TRBJ1-2): DAGVTQSPTHLIKTRGQQVTLRCSPISGHKSVSWYQQVLGQGPQFIFQYYEKEERGRGNFPDRFSARQFPNYSSELNVNALLLGDSALYLCASSYKPTGGYGYTFGSGTRLTVV.

At least ten counts were recorded for this clonotype. The J gene is TRBJ2-5, the V gene TRBV6-5; 8 bases are shared with TRBD2. V shed 5 bases, J shed 3 bases, and the junction held 8 bases outside the gene matches. Germline loops: CDR1 MNHEY, CDR2 SVGAGI. The CDR3 loop spans 15 amino acids. CDR3 DNA: TGTGCCAGCAGTCCACAGAGAGCGGGAGAAGAGACCCAGTACTTC. This translates into CASSPQRAGEETQYF.

This clonotype has a count of ten or more. CDR3 region: CASSPPPTFNEKLFF. In nucleotides, the CDR3 is TGTGCCAGCTCACCACCTCCGACATTTAATGAAAAACTGTTTTTT. This chain joins TRBV18 and TRBJ1-4, with D unresolved. CDR1 and CDR2 (germline): KGHSH, LQKENI. CDR3 length: 15 residues. Trimming cost V 0 bases and J 4 bases, with 9 bases left between them.

This clonotype was found many times. The gene calls are TRBV6-2 or TRBV6-3 and TRBJ2-1; TRBD1 might be the D (6 bases). V was trimmed by 7 bases and J by 8 bases, leaving 15 bases between them. The CDR3 contains 13 residues. Germline-derived CDR1 and CDR2 are MNHEY and SVGEGT. CDR3 in DNA: TGTGCCAGCACCGACCCGCACAGGGATGAGCAGTTCTTC. Its protein product is CASTDPHRDEQFF.

The chain links TRBV19 to TRBJ1-1; 7 bases agree with TRBD1. The CDR3 totals 16 residues. Looked up from germline, CDR1 is LNHDA and CDR2 is SQIVND (reference sequence). With V trimmed by 4 bases and J by 2 bases, 10 bases remained unmatched. Here the CDR3 reads CASSNLAGQANTEAFF. Written as DNA, the CDR3 is TGTGCCAGTAGTAATCTGGCCGGACAGGCTAACACTGAAGCTTTCTTT.

At least ten counts were recorded for this clonotype. This chain links TRBV7-3 with TRBJ2-7; D is perhaps TRBD1 (6 bases). V lost 2 bases, J lost 3 bases, and 17 bases lay in between. CDR1 is SGHTA and CDR2 is FQGTGA in the germline V gene. The CDR3 spans 16 residues. The CDR3 is CASSLGVGQGSYEQYF. In DNA form, the CDR3 reads TGTGCCAGCAGCTTAGGGGTCGGGCAGGGGAGCTACGAGCAGTACTTC.